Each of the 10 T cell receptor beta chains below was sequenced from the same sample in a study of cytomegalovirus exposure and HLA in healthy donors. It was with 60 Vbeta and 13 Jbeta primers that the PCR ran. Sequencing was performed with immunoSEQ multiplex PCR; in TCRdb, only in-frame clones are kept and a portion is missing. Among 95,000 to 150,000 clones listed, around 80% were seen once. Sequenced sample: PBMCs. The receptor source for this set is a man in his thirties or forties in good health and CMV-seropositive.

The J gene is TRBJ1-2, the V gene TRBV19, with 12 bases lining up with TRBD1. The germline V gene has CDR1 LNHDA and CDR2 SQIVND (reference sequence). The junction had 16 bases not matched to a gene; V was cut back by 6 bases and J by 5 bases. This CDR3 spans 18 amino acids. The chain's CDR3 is CASRLRPGQGAGGYGYTF. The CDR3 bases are TGTGCCAGTAGATTACGCCCGGGACAGGGGGCCGGTGGGTATGGCTACACCTTC. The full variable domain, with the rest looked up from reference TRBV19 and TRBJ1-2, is DGGITQSPKYLFRKEGQNVTLSCEQNLNHDAMYWYRQDPGQGLRLIYYSQIVNDFQKGDIAEGYSVSREKKESFPLTVTSAQKNPTAFYLCASRLRPGQGAGGYGYTFGSGTRLTVV.

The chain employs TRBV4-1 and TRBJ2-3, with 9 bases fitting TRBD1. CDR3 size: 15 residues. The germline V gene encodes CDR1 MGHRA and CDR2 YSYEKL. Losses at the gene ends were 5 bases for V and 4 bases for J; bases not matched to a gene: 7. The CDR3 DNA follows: TGCGCCAGCAGCGAAAGGGACAGGGTTCCAGATACGCAGTATTTT. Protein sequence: CASSERDRVPDTQYF.

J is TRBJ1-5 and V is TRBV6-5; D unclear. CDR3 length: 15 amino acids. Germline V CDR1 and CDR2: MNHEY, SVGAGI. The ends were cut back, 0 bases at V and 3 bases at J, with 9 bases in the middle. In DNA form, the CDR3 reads TGTGCCAGCAGTTACTCAGGAGACTACAATCAGCCCCAGCATTTT. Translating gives CASSYSGDYNQPQHF.

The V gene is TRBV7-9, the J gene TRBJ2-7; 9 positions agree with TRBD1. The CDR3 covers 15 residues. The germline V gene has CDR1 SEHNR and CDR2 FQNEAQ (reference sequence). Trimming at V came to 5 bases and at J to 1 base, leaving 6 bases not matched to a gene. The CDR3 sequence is CASSGKGQGSYEQYF. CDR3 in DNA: TGTGCCAGCAGCGGGAAGGGACAGGGTTCCTACGAGCAGTACTTC.

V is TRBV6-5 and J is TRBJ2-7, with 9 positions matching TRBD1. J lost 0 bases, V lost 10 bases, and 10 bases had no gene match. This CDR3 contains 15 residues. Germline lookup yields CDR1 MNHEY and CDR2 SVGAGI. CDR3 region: CATFSRDRASYEQYF. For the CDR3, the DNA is TGTGCCACCTTTTCCCGGGACAGGGCCTCCTACGAGCAGTACTTC.

The CDR3 nucleotides are TGTGCCAGCAGCTTCGTAGGGAGTGAGCAGTTCTTC. It specifies CASSFVGSEQFF. The chain links TRBV7-6 to TRBJ2-1, with D perhaps matching TRBD2 (5 bases). Trimming cost V 3 bases and J 9 bases, with 9 bases left between them. CDR1 SGHVS and CDR2 FNYEAQ come from the germline V gene. The CDR3 length is 12 residues.

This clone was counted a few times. CDR3 region: CASSTGTREKLFF. The CDR3 DNA is TGTGCCAGCAGTACAGGGACACGTGAAAAACTGTTTTTT. The gene calls are TRBV6-1 and TRBJ1-4, with D maybe TRBD1 (6 bases). Trimming cost V 5 bases and J 7 bases, with 11 bases left between them. Germline CDR1 and CDR2: MNHNS and SASEGT. The CDR3 extends over 13 amino acids.

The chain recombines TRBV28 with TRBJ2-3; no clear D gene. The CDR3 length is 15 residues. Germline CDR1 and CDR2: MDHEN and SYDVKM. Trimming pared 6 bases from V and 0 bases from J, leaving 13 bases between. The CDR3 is CASRSLLTSTDTQYF. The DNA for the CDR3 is TGTGCCAGCAGGAGCCTACTTACTAGCACAGATACGCAGTATTTT.

CDR3 sequence reads: CASSSGLADTDTQYF. CDR3 coding DNA: TGTGCCAGCAGCTCCGGACTAGCGGACACAGATACGCAGTATTTT. The J gene is TRBJ2-3, the V gene TRBV11-3, with 10 positions matching TRBD2. CDR3 length: 15 residues. CDR1 is SGHNT and CDR2 is YENEEA in the germline V gene. The junction had 3 bases not matched to a gene; V was cut back by 4 bases and J by 2 bases.

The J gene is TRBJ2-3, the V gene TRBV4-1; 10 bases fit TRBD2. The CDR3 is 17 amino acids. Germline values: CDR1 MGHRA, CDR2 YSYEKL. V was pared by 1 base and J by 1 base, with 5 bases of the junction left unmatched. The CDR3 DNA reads TGCGCCAGCAGCCAAGTGCGGCTAGCGGGGGGCACAGATACGCAGTATTTT. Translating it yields CASSQVRLAGGTDTQYF.